Listed below are T cell receptor beta chains from one sample, sequenced in a study of spatial heterogeneity in lung cancer. TCRdb itself ran the 5' RACE reads through MiXCR, one entry per CDR3 protein. The sample holds some 80,000 distinct CDR3 sequences, around 7.8% seen once. The sample in question was PBMCs, obtained at surgery. These receptor sequences come from a male donor with early-stage non-small cell lung cancer. Both conserved end residues are part of each CDR3. The order of the fields is V gene, D gene, J gene, clone size, CDR3 protein, CDR3 DNA. D genes are given only for firm matches. Size values are once, few and many counts, or a class for expanded clones, and some rows have none.

>TRBV15|TRBD2|TRBJ2-1|many
CATSTGTSGQGEQFF
TGTGCCACCAGCACAGGGACTAGCGGGCAGGGTGAGCAGTTCTTC
>TRBV11-2|-|TRBJ2-3|many
CASSLVLNTQYF
TGTGCCAGCAGCTTGGTCTTAAATACGCAGTATTTT
>TRBV7-2|-|TRBJ2-4|-
CASSLALAKNIQYF
TGTGCCAGCAGCTTAGCCCTAGCCAAAAACATTCAGTACTTC
>TRBV20-1|TRBD2|TRBJ2-7|few
CSAKRESYEQYF
TGCAGTGCTAAGCGGGAGAGCTACGAGCAGTACTTC
>TRBV4-1|-|TRBJ2-5|many
CASSQEPGQETQYF
TGCGCCAGCAGCCAAGAACCAGGTCAAGAGACCCAGTACTTC
>TRBV7-8|-|TRBJ2-4|many
CASSSGAFKNIQYF
TGTGCCAGCAGCTCCGGGGCCTTCAAAAACATTCAGTACTTC
>TRBV20-1|TRBD2|TRBJ2-1|many
CSAKVAGVRNEQFF
TGCAGTGCTAAGGTAGCGGGAGTAAGGAATGAGCAGTTCTTC
>TRBV19|TRBD1|TRBJ1-5|many
CASKGTGITNQPQHF
TGTGCCAGTAAGGGGACAGGCATCACCAATCAGCCCCAGCATTTT
>TRBV7-9|-|TRBJ1-1|few
CASSFPRANTEAFF
TGTGCCAGCAGCTTTCCCAGGGCGAACACTGAAGCTTTCTTT
>TRBV20-1|TRBD2|TRBJ2-3|-
CSASGLAEYTDTQYF
TGCAGTGCTAGCGGCCTAGCGGAATACACAGATACGCAGTATTTT
>TRBV10-3|-|TRBJ1-2|few
CAISESGANYGYTF
TGTGCCATCAGTGAGTCAGGGGCGAACTATGGCTACACCTTC
>TRBV20-1|-|TRBJ2-7|many
CGPRNRDSYEQYF
TGCGGGCCCCGAAACCGGGACTCCTACGAGCAGTACTTC
>TRBV9|TRBD2|TRBJ2-5|many
CASSVSGTSEETQYF
TGTGCCAGCAGCGTATCCGGGACTAGCGAGGAGACCCAGTACTTC
>TRBV7-2|-|TRBJ2-3|many
CASRRLRGTQYF
TGTGCCAGCAGGAGACTAAGGGGTACGCAGTATTTT
>TRBV5-4|TRBD1|TRBJ1-2|many
CASSLGQGTRGYTF
TGTGCCAGCAGCTTGGGACAGGGAACCCGAGGCTACACCTTC
>TRBV6-2/TRBV6-3|-|TRBJ2-6|many
CASSPTPGVLTF
TGTGCCAGCAGTCCGACTCCGGGCGTCCTGACTTTC
>TRBV10-3|TRBD1|TRBJ1-6|many
CAISEGTGDSPLHF
TGTGCCATCAGTGAAGGGACAGGGGATTCACCCCTCCACTTT
>TRBV19|TRBD1|TRBJ2-6|-
CASTSPTGSVSGANVLTF
TGTGCCAGTACCTCACCGACAGGGTCAGTATCTGGGGCCAACGTCCTGACTTTC
>TRBV5-1|-|TRBJ2-4|-
CTSSLAQTNLAKNIQYF
TGCACCAGCAGCTTGGCACAGACTAACCTAGCCAAAAACATTCAGTACTTC
>TRBV7-9|TRBD1|TRBJ1-1|many
CASRPQGANTEAFF
TGTGCCAGCAGACCACAGGGGGCGAACACTGAAGCTTTCTTT
>TRBV7-2|TRBD2|TRBJ2-3|-
CASSLSSGSTDTQYF
TGTGCCAGCAGCTTATCTAGCGGGAGCACAGATACGCAGTATTTT
>TRBV6-1|-|TRBJ1-5|few
CASSEMAAQPQHF
TGTGCCAGCAGTGAAATGGCGGCTCAGCCCCAGCATTTT
>TRBV7-2|-|TRBJ2-1|many
CASSRAYNEQFF
TGTGCCAGCAGTCGGGCTTACAATGAGCAGTTCTTC
>TRBV7-2|-|TRBJ1-2|-
CASSIGLTWDGYTF
TGTGCCAGCAGCATCGGACTGACCTGGGACGGCTACACCTTC
>TRBV18|TRBD2|TRBJ2-1|-
CASSPLGLAGEQFF
TGTGCCAGCTCACCCCTCGGACTAGCCGGGGAGCAGTTCTTC
>TRBV29-1|-|TRBJ2-7|many
CSVGTDLSVGLHEQYF
TGCAGCGTTGGGACAGATCTAAGCGTCGGTCTCCACGAGCAGTACTTC
>TRBV27|-|TRBJ2-7|few
CASSPPDRPHLEQYF
TGTGCCAGCAGTCCCCCCGACAGGCCCCACCTCGAGCAGTACTTC
>TRBV7-9|-|TRBJ2-2|many
CASSPQGTGELFF
TGTGCCAGCAGCCCACAGGGAACCGGGGAGCTGTTTTTT
>TRBV12-3/TRBV12-4|-|TRBJ2-7|many
CASSFSPSVEQYF
TGTGCCAGCAGTTTTAGTCCTAGCGTTGAGCAGTACTTC
>TRBV7-2|TRBD1|TRBJ2-7|-
CASSSEGTGYYEQYF
TGTGCCAGCAGCTCAGAGGGGACAGGGTACTACGAGCAGTACTTC
>TRBV20-1|-|TRBJ2-7|many
CSAEGRDGYEQYF
TGCAGTGCAGAGGGGCGGGACGGGTACGAGCAGTACTTC
>TRBV5-1|-|TRBJ1-1|many
CASSLPAGRNTEAFF
TGCGCCAGCAGCTTGCCCGCGGGGAGAAACACTGAAGCTTTCTTT
>TRBV29-1|TRBD1|TRBJ2-3|many
CSVGQDTDTQYF
TGCAGCGTCGGACAGGACACAGATACGCAGTATTTT
>TRBV9|TRBD2|TRBJ2-3|-
CASSVHLAGTDTQYF
TGTGCCAGCAGCGTGCATCTAGCGGGAACGGATACGCAGTATTTT
>TRBV7-2|-|TRBJ2-6|many
CASSLQAPGANVLTF
TGTGCCAGCAGCCTACAGGCCCCTGGGGCCAACGTCCTGACTTTC
>TRBV4-1|-|TRBJ1-1|few
CASSPLGHKDAEAFF
TGCGCCAGCAGCCCTTTGGGACATAAAGATGCTGAAGCTTTCTTT
>TRBV10-3|TRBD1|TRBJ2-5|many
CAISPGQGQETQYF
TGTGCCATCAGCCCGGGACAGGGACAAGAGACCCAGTACTTC
>TRBV6-5|-|TRBJ1-1|few
CASSSGRYTEAFF
TGTGCCAGCAGTTCAGGGAGGTACACTGAAGCTTTCTTT
>TRBV29-1|-|TRBJ2-3|-
CSVTDPGAPSTDTQYF
TGCAGCGTCACCGACCCGGGGGCCCCTAGCACAGATACGCAGTATTTT
>TRBV29-1|TRBD2|TRBJ2-2|many
CSVRGTSGNAGELFF
TGCAGCGTTCGAGGGACTAGCGGGAACGCCGGGGAGCTGTTTTTT
>TRBV5-1|-|TRBJ1-5|many
CASSLGAGQPQHF
TGCGCCAGCAGTTTGGGGGCCGGGCAGCCCCAGCATTTT
>TRBV28|-|TRBJ1-4|many
CAHNSGSATNEKLFF
TGTGCCCATAATTCAGGTTCTGCAACTAATGAAAAACTGTTTTTT
>TRBV30|TRBD2|TRBJ2-3|many
CAWAPAGGTQYF
TGTGCCTGGGCTCCAGCGGGGGGAACGCAGTATTTT
>TRBV30|TRBD2|TRBJ2-1|many
CAWSVSSSGSGNEQFF
TGTGCCTGGAGTGTTTCCTCTAGCGGGAGTGGCAATGAGCAGTTCTTC
>TRBV13|-|TRBJ1-2|-
CASSSNDRLAGYTF
TGTGCCAGCAGCTCGAATGACAGGTTGGCGGGCTACACCTTC
>TRBV13|TRBD2|TRBJ2-1|few
CASSPRGAGVINEQFF
TGTGCCAGCAGCCCGCGCGGGGCGGGAGTGATTAATGAGCAGTTCTTC